The present T cell receptor (beta chain) was sequenced within a study of blood T cell repertoires in COVID-19. The V gene's germline CDR1 is KGHDR and CDR2 SFDVKD. There are 15 residues in the CDR3. Germline trimming cut 3 bases from V and 5 bases from J; bases unmatched to any gene: 9. Per the authors' pipeline: Researchers report that nucleated cell counts were estimated from reference gene primer amplification. The assay was immunoSEQ multiplex PCR, and TCRdb's table has in-frame clones only and misses some. The V and J calls and clone size are taken from that table; D and trimming were inferred from the DNA. The sample shows more than 350,000 clones, roughly nine tenths of them seen only once. Cohorts were assigned according to the clinical history that participants reported. Two consecutive negative NP/OP PCR tests, clearance, or resolved symptoms defined Cohort 3 recovery.

This TCR was sampled from a man between 18 and 29 years old who had recovered from COVID-19. This sequence joins TRBV24-1 and TRBJ2-7; 7 bases fit TRBD1. Specimen: PBMCs or T cells enriched from blood (not recorded which). CDR3 nucleotides: TGTGCCACCAGTGATCGCCGACAGGGTCGGGACGAGCAGTACTTC. This sequence encodes CATSDRRQGRDEQYF.